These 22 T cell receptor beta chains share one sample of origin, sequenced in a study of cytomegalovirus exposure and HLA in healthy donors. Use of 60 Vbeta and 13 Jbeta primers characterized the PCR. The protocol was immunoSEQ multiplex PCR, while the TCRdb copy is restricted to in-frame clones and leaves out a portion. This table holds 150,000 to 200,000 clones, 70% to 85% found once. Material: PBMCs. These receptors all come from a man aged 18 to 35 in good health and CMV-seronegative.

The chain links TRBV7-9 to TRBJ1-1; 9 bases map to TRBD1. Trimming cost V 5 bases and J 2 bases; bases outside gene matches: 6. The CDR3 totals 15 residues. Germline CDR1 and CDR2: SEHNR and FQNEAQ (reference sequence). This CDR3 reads CASSLGTGINTEAFF. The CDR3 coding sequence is TGTGCCAGCAGCCTAGGGACAGGGATTAACACTGAAGCTTTCTTT.

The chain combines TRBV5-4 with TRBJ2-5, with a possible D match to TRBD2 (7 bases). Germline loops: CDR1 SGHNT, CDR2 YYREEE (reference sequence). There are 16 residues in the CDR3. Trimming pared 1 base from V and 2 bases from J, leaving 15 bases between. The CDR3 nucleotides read TGTGCCAGCAGCTTGCAGTTGCGGGGGCAACAAGAGACCCAGTACTTC. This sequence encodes CASSLQLRGQQETQYF.

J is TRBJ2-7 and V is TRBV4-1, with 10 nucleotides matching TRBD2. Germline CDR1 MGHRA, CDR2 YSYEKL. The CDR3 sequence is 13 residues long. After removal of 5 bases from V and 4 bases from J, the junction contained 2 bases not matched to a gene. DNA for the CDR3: TGCGCCAGCAGCAAGACTAGCGGGTACGAGCAGTACTTC. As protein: CASSKTSGYEQYF.

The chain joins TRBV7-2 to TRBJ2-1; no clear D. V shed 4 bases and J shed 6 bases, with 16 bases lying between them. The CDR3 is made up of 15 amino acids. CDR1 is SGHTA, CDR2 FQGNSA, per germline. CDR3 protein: CASSSTDGQFNEQFF. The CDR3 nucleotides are TGTGCCAGCAGCTCCACCGATGGGCAGTTCAATGAGCAGTTCTTC.

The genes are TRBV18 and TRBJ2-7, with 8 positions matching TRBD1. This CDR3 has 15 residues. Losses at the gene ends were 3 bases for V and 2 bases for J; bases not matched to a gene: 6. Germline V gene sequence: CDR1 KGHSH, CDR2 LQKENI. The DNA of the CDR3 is TGTGCCAGCTCACCCGACAGGGGCTCGACCTACGAGCAGTACTTC. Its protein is CASSPDRGSTYEQYF.

CDR3 nucleotides: TGTGCCAGCAGTTTATGGATGAGGGGGCGGGCGTTCTACAATGAGCAGTTCTTC. This translates into CASSLWMRGRAFYNEQFF. This rearrangement joins TRBV28 to TRBJ2-1; 7 bases match TRBD1. The CDR3 is made up of 18 amino acids. The V gene end was trimmed by 0 bases and the J gene end by 3 bases; junction bases not matched to a gene: 11. Germline lookup yields CDR1 MDHEN and CDR2 SYDVKM. The variable domain in full, completed from reference TRBV28 and TRBJ2-1, reads DVKVTQSSRYLVKRTGEKVFLECVQDMDHENMFWYRQDPGLGLRLIYFSYDVKMKEKGDIPEGYSVSREKKERFSLILESASTNQTSMYLCASSLWMRGRAFYNEQFFGPGTRLTVL.

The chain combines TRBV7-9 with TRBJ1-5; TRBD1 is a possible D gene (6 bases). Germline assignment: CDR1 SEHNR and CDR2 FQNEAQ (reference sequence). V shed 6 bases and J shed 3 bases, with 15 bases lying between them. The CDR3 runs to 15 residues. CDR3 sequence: CASSPIGGFNQPQHF. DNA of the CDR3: TGTGCCAGCAGTCCAATAGGGGGATTCAATCAGCCCCAGCATTTT.

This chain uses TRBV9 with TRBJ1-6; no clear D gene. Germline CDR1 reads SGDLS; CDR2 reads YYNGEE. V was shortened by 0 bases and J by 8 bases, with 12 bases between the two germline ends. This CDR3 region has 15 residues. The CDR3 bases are TGTGCCAGCAGCGTAGGGGGAGGGATTCATTCACCCCTCCACTTT. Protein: CASSVGGGIHSPLHF. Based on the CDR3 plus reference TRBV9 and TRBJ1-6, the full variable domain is DSGVTQTPKHLITATGQRVTLRCSPRSGDLSVYWYQQSLDQGLQFLIQYYNGEERAKGNILERFSAQQFPDLHSELNLSSLELGDSALYFCASSVGGGIHSPLHFGNGTRLTVT.

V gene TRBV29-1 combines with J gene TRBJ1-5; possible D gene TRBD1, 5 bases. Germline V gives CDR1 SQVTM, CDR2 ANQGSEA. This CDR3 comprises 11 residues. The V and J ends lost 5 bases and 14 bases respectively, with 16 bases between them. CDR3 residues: CSVNTQGGEHF. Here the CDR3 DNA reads TGCAGCGTTAACACGCAGGGTGGCGAGCATTTT.

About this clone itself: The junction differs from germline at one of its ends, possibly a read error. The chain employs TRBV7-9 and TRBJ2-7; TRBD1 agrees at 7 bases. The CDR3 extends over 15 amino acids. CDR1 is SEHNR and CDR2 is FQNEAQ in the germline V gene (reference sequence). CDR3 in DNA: TGTTCCAGCAGCGGACCGGGACAGACTGGTAGTGGGCAGTACTTC. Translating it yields CSSSGPGQTGSGQYF.

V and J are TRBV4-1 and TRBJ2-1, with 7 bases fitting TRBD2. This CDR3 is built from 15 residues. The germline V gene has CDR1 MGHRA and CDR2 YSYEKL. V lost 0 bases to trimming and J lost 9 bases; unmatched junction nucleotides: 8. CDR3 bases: TGCGCCAGCAGCCAAGATCCCAGCGGGGAAGGTGAGCAGTTCTTC. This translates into CASSQDPSGEGEQFF.

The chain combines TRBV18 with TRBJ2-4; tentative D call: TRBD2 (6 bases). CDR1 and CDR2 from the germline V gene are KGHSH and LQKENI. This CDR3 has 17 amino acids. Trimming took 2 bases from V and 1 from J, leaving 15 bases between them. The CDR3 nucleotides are TGTGCCAGCTCACCAAACCCAGTTGCGGGGGCCAAAAACATTCAGTACTTC. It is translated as CASSPNPVAGAKNIQYF.

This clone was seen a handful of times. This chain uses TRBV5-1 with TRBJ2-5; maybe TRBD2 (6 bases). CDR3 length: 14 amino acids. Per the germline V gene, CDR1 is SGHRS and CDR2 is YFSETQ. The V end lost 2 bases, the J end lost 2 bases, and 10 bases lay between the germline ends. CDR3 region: CASSFGLSQETQYF. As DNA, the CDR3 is TGCGCCAGCAGCTTTGGACTATCACAAGAGACCCAGTACTTC.

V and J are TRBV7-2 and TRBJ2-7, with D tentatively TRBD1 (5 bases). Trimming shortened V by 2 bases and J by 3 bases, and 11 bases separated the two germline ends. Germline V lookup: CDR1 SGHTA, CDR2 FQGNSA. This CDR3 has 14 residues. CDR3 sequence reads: CASSLLLGDYEQYF. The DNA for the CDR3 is TGTGCCAGCAGCTTACTGTTAGGGGACTACGAGCAGTACTTC.

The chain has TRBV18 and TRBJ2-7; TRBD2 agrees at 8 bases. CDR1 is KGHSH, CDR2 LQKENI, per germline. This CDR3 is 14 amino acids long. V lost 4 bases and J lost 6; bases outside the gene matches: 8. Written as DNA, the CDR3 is TGTGCCAGCTCACTTAGCGGGACTACGGGCGAGCAGTACTTC. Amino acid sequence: CASSLSGTTGEQYF.

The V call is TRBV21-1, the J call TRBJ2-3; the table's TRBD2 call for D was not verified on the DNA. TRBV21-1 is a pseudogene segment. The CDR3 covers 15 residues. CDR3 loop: CASTSGGASTDTQYF. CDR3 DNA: TGTGCCAGCACCTCGGGGGGAGCTAGCACAGATACGCAGTATTTT.

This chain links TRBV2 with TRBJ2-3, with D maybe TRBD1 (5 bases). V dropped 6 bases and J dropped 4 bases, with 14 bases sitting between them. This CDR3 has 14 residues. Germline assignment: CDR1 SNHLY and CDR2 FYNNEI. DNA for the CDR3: TGTGCCAGCAGGAAGCGTGTCAGGGCAGATACGCAGTATTTT. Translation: CASRKRVRADTQYF.

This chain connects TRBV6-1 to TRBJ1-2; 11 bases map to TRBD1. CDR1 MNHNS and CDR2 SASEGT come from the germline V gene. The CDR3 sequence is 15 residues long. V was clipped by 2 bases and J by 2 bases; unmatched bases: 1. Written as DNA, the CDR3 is TGTGCCAGCAGTGAATGGACAGGGGGCAACTATGGCTACACCTTC. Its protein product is CASSEWTGGNYGYTF.

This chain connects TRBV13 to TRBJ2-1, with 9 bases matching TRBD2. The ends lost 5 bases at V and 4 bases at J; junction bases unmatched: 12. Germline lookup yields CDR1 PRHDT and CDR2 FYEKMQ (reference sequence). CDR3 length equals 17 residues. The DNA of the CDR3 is TGTGCCAGCAGCCAATGGGCCGGGACTAGCTATTACAATGAGCAGTTCTTC. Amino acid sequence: CASSQWAGTSYYNEQFF.

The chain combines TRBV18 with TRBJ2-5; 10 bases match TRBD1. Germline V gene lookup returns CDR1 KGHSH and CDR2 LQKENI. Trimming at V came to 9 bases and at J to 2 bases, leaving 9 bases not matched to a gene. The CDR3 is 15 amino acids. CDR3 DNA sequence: TGTGCCAGAACAATCCGGGACAGGGGACAAGAGACCCAGTACTTC. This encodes CARTIRDRGQETQYF.

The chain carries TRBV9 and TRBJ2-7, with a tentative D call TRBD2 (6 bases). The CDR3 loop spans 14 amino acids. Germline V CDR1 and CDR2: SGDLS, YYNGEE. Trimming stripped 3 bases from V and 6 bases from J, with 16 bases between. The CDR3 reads CASSANLAIGEQYF. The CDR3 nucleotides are TGTGCCAGCAGCGCCAACCTAGCGATCGGCGAGCAGTACTTC.

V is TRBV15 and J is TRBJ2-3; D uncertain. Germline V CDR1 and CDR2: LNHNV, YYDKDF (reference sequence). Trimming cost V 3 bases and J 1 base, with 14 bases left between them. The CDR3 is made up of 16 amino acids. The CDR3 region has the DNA TGTGCCACCAGCAGCGGCCGGTACAGTGGCACAGATACGCAGTATTTT. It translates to CATSSGRYSGTDTQYF.